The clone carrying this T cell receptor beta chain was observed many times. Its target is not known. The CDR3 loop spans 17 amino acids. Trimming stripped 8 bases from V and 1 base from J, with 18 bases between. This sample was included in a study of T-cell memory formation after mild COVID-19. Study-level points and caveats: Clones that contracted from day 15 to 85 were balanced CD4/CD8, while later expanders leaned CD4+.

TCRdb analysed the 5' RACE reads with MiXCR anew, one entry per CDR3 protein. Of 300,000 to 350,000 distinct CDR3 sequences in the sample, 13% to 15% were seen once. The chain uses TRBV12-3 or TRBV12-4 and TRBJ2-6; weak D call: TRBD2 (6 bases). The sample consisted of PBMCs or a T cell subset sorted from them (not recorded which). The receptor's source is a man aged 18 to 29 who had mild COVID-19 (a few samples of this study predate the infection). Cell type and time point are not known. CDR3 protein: CASGGGVRRSGANVLTF. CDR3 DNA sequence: TGTGCCAGCGGCGGCGGGGTTCGGAGGTCTGGGGCCAACGTCCTGACTTTC.